Below, 11 T cell receptor beta chains from the same sample are listed, as sequenced in a study of blood T cell repertoires in COVID-19. Clones were read by immunoSEQ multiplex PCR, and TCRdb kept only the in-frame ones, dropping some. The sample lists 100,000 to 150,000 clones, approximately 80% occurring once. Sequenced sample: peripheral blood. Every receptor here comes from a woman aged 45 to 65 with acute or convalescent COVID-19.

The chain has TRBV2 and TRBJ1-5; TRBD1 aligns across 7 bases. Per the germline V gene, CDR1 is SNHLY and CDR2 is FYNNEI. V trimming: 6 bases; J trimming: 1 base; junction bases outside the gene matches: 9. There are 16 residues in the CDR3. The DNA for the CDR3 is TGTGCCAGCAGGGCTAGACAGGGATGGAGCAATCAGCCCCAGCATTTT. This sequence encodes CASRARQGWSNQPQHF. Filled out from reference TRBV2 and TRBJ1-5, the complete variable domain reads EPEVTQTPSHQVTQMGQEVILRCVPISNHLYFYWYRQILGQKVEFLVSFYNNEISEKSEIFDDQFSVERPDGSNFTLKIRSTKLEDSAMYFCASRARQGWSNQPQHFGDGTRLSIL.

V is TRBV18 and J is TRBJ1-5; D remains ambiguous. The CDR3 loop spans 14 amino acids. Germline V gene lookup returns CDR1 KGHSH and CDR2 LQKENI. The V end lost 2 bases, the J end lost 4 bases, and 9 bases lay between the germline ends. CDR3 DNA: TGTGCCAGCTCACCATCGACCGGGAATCAGCCCCAGCATTTT. Encoded protein: CASSPSTGNQPQHF.

This clone has just one count. The CDR3 region is CASRFREAGGPYEQFF. DNA for the CDR3: TGTGCCAGTCGGTTTAGGGAGGCGGGAGGCCCCTATGAGCAGTTCTTC. This chain uses TRBV21-1 with TRBJ2-1; the listed D gene, TRBD2, was not tested against the DNA. TRBV21-1 is flagged as a pseudogene. The CDR3 has 16 amino acids.

J is TRBJ2-1 and V is TRBV3-1 (or the pseudogene TRBV3-2); D ambiguous. The V end lost 0 bases, the J end lost 4 bases, and 13 bases lay between the germline ends. Germline values: CDR1 LGHDT, CDR2 YNNKEL (reference sequence). This CDR3 contains 16 residues. The CDR3: CASSQEGATRYNEQFF. CDR3 nucleotides: TGTGCCAGCAGCCAAGAGGGCGCAACCCGATACAATGAGCAGTTCTTC.

The V and J genes are TRBV19 and TRBJ2-5; 7 nucleotides line up with TRBD1. Germline lookup yields CDR1 LNHDA and CDR2 SQIVND (reference sequence). There are 14 residues in the CDR3. J lost 1 base, V lost 4 bases, and 3 bases had no gene match. In DNA, the CDR3 is TGTGCCAGTAGTAGACAGGGTGGCCAAGAGACCCAGTACTTC. It is translated as CASSRQGGQETQYF.

V is TRBV6-5 and J is TRBJ1-2, with D unresolved. Germline V lookup: CDR1 MNHEY, CDR2 SVGAGI. CDR3 length: 15 residues. V was shortened by 6 bases and J by 2 bases, with 16 bases between the two germline ends. CDR3 DNA sequence: TGTGCCAGCAGCCGCTCGGTCAAACCAAACTATGGCTACACCTTC. Translating gives CASSRSVKPNYGYTF.

The rearrangement joins TRBV5-1 to TRBJ2-2; D is ambiguous. Germline V gene lookup returns CDR1 SGHRS and CDR2 YFSETQ. The CDR3 is 15 amino acids. V lost 4 bases, J lost 3 bases, and 13 bases lay in between. This CDR3 is CASSVHVRDTGELFF. DNA for the CDR3: TGCGCCAGCAGCGTTCATGTTCGGGACACCGGGGAGCTGTTTTTT.

The V and J genes are TRBV5-5 and TRBJ1-2; D is undetermined. CDR1 and CDR2 from the germline V gene are SGHKS and YYEKEE (reference sequence). This CDR3 region has 15 residues. The germline V and J ends were trimmed by 4 bases and 2 bases, with 15 bases remaining between them. CDR3 amino acids: CASSPWTLSNYGYTF. DNA of the CDR3: TGTGCCAGCAGCCCCTGGACTCTCTCGAACTATGGCTACACCTTC.

This clone showed up just a few times. This chain links TRBV5-6 with TRBJ1-4; no firm D call. Trimming left V 4 bases short and J 0 bases short, with 16 bases between. The CDR3 length is 17 residues. CDR1 SGHDT and CDR2 YYEEEE come from the germline V gene. Here the CDR3 DNA reads TGTGCCAGCAGCCCGAGCGGGGTAGAGACAACTAATGAAAAACTGTTTTTT. Its translation is CASSPSGVETTNEKLFF.

The J gene is TRBJ1-2, the V gene TRBV2; D unclear. Germline CDR1 reads SNHLY; CDR2 reads FYNNEI. The CDR3 length is 12 residues. The germline V and J ends were trimmed by 6 bases and 0 bases, with 5 bases remaining between them. CDR3 DNA: TGTGCCAGCAGCCTTGCTAACTATGGCTACACCTTC. It specifies CASSLANYGYTF.

This chain uses TRBV6-1 with TRBJ1-2, with TRBD1 as a possible D gene (6 bases). The V gene lost 3 bases and the J gene lost 2 bases, with 16 bases spanning the gap. The CDR3 runs to 16 residues. CDR1 and CDR2 (germline): MNHNS, SASEGT. CDR3 DNA: TGTGCCAGCAGTGAGCCAGGAGGGGGGGTGAACTATGGCTACACCTTC. Translated, it gives CASSEPGGGVNYGYTF.